What follows describes a single TCR beta chain. Germline lookup yields CDR1 WSHSY and CDR2 SAAADI. Trimming removed 0 bases from V and 4 bases from J, with 9 bases in between. The CDR3 has 14 residues. These data come from a study of T cells in Graves' hyperthyroidism and ophthalmopathy. Patients aged 18 to 65 had newly diagnosed hyperthyroidism that had lasted under 2 months. Using RNA transcripts as the source, TCR beta CDR3 regions were amplified. The study used the HTBI primer set for a first-round RT-PCR of the TCR CDR3. TCRdb ran MiXCR on the multiplex PCR reads and lists one entry per CDR3 protein. Among about 840,000 distinct CDR3 sequences, 38% were seen once, and the ten largest hold 7.5% to 9.5%.

This receptor was taken from a man in his late teens or twenties with Graves' hyperthyroidism. This chain joins TRBV10-2 and TRBJ1-1, with a tentative D call TRBD1 (5 bases). The sequenced sample was blood. The DNA of the CDR3 is TGCGCCAGCAGTGAGTCGGCGACAGCCACTGAAGCTTTCTTT. Translating gives CASSESATATEAFF.